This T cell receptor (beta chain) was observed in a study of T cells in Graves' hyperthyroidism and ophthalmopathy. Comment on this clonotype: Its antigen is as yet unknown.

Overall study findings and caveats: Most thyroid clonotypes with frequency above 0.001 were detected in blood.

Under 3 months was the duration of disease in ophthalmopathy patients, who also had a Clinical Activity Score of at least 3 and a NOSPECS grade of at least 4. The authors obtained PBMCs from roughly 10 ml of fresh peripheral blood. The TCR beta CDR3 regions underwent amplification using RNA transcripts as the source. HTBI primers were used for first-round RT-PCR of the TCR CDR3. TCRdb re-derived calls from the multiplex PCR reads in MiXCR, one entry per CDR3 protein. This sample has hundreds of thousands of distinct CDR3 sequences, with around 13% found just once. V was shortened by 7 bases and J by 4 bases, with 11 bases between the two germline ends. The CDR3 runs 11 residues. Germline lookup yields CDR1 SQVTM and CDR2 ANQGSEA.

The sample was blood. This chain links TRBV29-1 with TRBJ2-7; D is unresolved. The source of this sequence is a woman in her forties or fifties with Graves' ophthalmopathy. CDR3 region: CSARIGYEQYF. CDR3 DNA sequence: TGCAGCGCACGGATAGGGTACGAGCAGTACTTC.